Presented here are 6 T cell receptor beta chains from one specimen sequenced in a study of human thymus T cells. Profiling relied on immunoSEQ multiplex PCR, and the TCRdb table lists in-frame clones only, not all of them. The sample contains 86,000 or so clones, around 96% of which appear only once. From resections taken during corrective heart surgery, the thymus tissue was obtained. The sequencing input was thymus tissue. Source of these receptors: a boy in the first two years of life with a congenital heart defect but otherwise immunologically healthy.

The chain joins TRBV27 to TRBJ2-2; D remains unclear. This CDR3 is 11 amino acids long. Germline values: CDR1 MNHEY, CDR2 SMNVEV (reference sequence). V was shortened by 6 bases and J by 7 bases, with 6 bases between the two germline ends. CDR3 region: CASSRFGELFF. Written as DNA, the CDR3 is TGTGCCAGCAGCCGATTCGGGGAGCTGTTTTTT.

The chain employs TRBV4-3 and TRBJ1-2; tentative D call: TRBD1 (5 bases). Per germline, CDR1 LGHNA and CDR2 YSLEER. The CDR3 totals 17 residues. Trimming took 4 bases from V and 6 from J, leaving 24 bases between them. The CDR3 sequence: CASSLRGRGNLVDGYTF. The DNA for the CDR3 is TGCGCCAGCAGCCTAAGGGGACGGGGAAACCTTGTTGATGGCTACACCTTC.

The CDR3 region has the DNA TGCGCCAGCAGCCCACAGGCGACAGGGAACACCGGGGAGCTGTTTTTT. It is translated as CASSPQATGNTGELFF. This chain links TRBV4-3 with TRBJ2-2; tentatively, D is TRBD1 (6 bases). V lost 4 bases to trimming and J lost 1 base, with 13 bases between them. CDR1 is LGHNA and CDR2 is YSLEER in the germline V gene. The CDR3 spans 16 residues.

The V call is TRBV5-6, the J call TRBJ2-1; D remains unclear. Germline V gene data show CDR1 as SGHDT and CDR2 as YYEEEE. The CDR3 runs to 16 residues. Trimming stripped 2 bases from V and 6 bases from J, with 18 bases between. The CDR3 is CASSLNSTVGANEQFF. The CDR3 DNA reads as TGTGCCAGCAGCTTAAATAGTACCGTGGGCGCCAATGAGCAGTTCTTC.

The chain carries TRBV7-9 and TRBJ2-7; a possible D gene is TRBD2 (5 bases). This CDR3 contains 16 residues. Deletions cut 1 base from V and 0 bases from J, with 13 bases between. Germline assignment: CDR1 SEHNR and CDR2 FQNEAQ (reference sequence). In nucleotides, the CDR3 is TGTGCCAGCAGCTTAGAGACTGACACTAGCTCCTACGAGCAGTACTTC. Protein: CASSLETDTSSYEQYF.

This chain links TRBV30 with TRBJ2-4, with D uncertain. This CDR3 region has 11 residues. Germline V gene data show CDR1 as GTSNPN and CDR2 as SVGIG (reference sequence). In nucleotides, the CDR3 is TGTGGGTTCGGGGCCAAAAACATTCAGTACTTC. This encodes CGFGAKNIQYF.